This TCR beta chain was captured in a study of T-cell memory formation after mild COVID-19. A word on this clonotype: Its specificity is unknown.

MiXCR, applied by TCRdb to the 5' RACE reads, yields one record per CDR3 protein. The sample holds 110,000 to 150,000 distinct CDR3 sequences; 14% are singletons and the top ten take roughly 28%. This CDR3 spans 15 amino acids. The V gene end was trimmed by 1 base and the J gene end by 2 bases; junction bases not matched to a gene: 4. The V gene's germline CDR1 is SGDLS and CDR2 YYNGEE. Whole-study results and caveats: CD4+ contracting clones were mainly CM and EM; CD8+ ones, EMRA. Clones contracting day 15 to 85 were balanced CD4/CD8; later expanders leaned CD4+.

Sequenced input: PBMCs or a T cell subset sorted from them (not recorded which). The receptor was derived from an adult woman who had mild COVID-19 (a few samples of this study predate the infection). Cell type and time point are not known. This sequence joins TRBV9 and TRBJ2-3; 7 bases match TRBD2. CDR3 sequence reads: CASSVPSGFTDTQYF. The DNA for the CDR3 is TGTGCCAGCAGCGTACCTAGCGGATTCACAGATACGCAGTATTTT.